This record looks at one T cell receptor (beta chain) sequence and its context. The data were taken from a study of blood T cell repertoires in COVID-19. Study-level information: Acute and convalescent COVID-19 specimens originated in the United States, Italy and Spain. T cells, B-cell-depleted T cells, or PBMCs supplied cDNA or gDNA.

Per the original data handling: How many nucleated cells were present was estimated from reference gene primer amplification. Method: immunoSEQ multiplex PCR; TCRdb's copy keeps in-frame clones and lacks some. Clone size and V and J calls were adopted from that table, with D and trimming inferred from the DNA. The sample includes 250,000 or so clones, 65% to 85% of them seen just once. The germline V gene encodes CDR1 KGHSH and CDR2 LQKENI. The V end was cut by 0 bases, the J end by 9 bases, with 12 bases between. The CDR3 runs 15 residues. The J gene is TRBJ1-6, the V gene TRBV18; no firm D call. This TCR derives from a human donor in a cohort sampled during active COVID-19. Material for sequencing was peripheral blood. The chain's CDR3 is CASSPPKSGISPLHF. DNA for the CDR3: TGTGCCAGCTCACCACCGAAGTCAGGAATTTCACCCCTCCACTTT.